These T cell receptor beta chains were read from a single sample in a study of blood T cell repertoires in COVID-19. The repertoire was sequenced with immunoSEQ multiplex PCR; TCRdb's copy has only in-frame clones and lacks some. The sample holds approximately 26,000 clones, 89% seen once. Sequencing input: peripheral blood. These receptors all come from a human donor with acute or convalescent COVID-19. The donor label of this sample is uncertain. Both conserved end residues are part of each CDR3. A D gene is named only where the DNA matches it firmly. Clone size is not always given. Where it is, it says once, few, many or a class for expanded clones.

v_gene	j_gene	abundance	d_gene	CDR3nt	CDR3aa
TRBV7-9	TRBJ2-3	NA	NA	TGTGCCAGCAGCTTAGGAGACGGGGGCACAGATACGCAGTATTTT	CASSLGDGGTDTQYF
TRBV5-4	TRBJ2-5	NA	NA	TGTGCCAGCAGCCCGCGGGACGCGAAAGAGACCCAGTACTTC	CASSPRDAKETQYF
TRBV6-5	TRBJ1-1	NA	TRBD1	TGTGCCAGCAGCGCCCTAGGGACAGCAGACACTGAAGCTTTCTTT	CASSALGTADTEAFF
TRBV30	TRBJ1-6	NA	NA	TGTGCCTGGAGTGTAAGGGGATATAATTCACCCCTCCACTTT	CAWSVRGYNSPLHF
TRBV6-5	TRBJ1-5	few	NA	TGTGCCAGCAGCTCCGGGAAGAGAAGGCCCCAGCATTTT	CASSSGKRRPQHF
TRBV2	TRBJ2-3	NA	TRBD2	TGTGCCAGCAGTGATACTAGCGGGGGTACAGATACGCAGTATTTT	CASSDTSGGTDTQYF
TRBV7-9	TRBJ1-4	NA	NA	TGTGCCAGCAGCCGGTATGGGGGAGGAGAAAAACTGTTTTTT	CASSRYGGGEKLFF
TRBV29-1	TRBJ2-3	NA	NA	TGCAGCGTTCGTTTGCGGTACACAGATACGCAGTATTTT	CSVRLRYTDTQYF
TRBV6-6	TRBJ1-3	NA	TRBD1	TGTGCCAGCAGTTTTGGACAGGAGCTAGGAAACACCATATATTTT	CASSFGQELGNTIYF
TRBV10-1	TRBJ1-5	large	NA	TGCGCCAGCACCAAAACTTGGGCTAGCAATCAGCCCCAGCATTTT	CASTKTWASNQPQHF
TRBV6-5	TRBJ2-5	NA	TRBD2	TGTGCCAGCAGGACACCTAGCGGGGGTCAAGAGACCCAGTACTTC	CASRTPSGGQETQYF
TRBV7-9	TRBJ1-5	NA	TRBD1	TGTGCCAGCGGGAGTTTGATGGAGGGGGCAAAGTTTCAGCCCCAGCATTTT	CASGSLMEGAKFQPQHF
TRBV7-9	TRBJ1-1	NA	TRBD1	TGTGCCAGCAGCTTAGCGTGGGGGACAGGGGGGAACCCCACTGAAGCTTTCTTT	CASSLAWGTGGNPTEAFF
TRBV6-5	TRBJ2-1	once	NA	TGTGCCAGCAAATTTTCCCTCCGGACAGAGCAGTTCTTC	CASKFSLRTEQFF
TRBV11-2	TRBJ2-7	NA	NA	TGTGCCAGCAGCTTAGATGGCGGGTACTCCTACGAGCAGTACTTC	CASSLDGGYSYEQYF
TRBV7-8	TRBJ2-3	NA	NA	TGTGCCAGCAGACCCGAGAGCACAGATACGCAGTATTTT	CASRPESTDTQYF
TRBV29-1	TRBJ1-3	few	NA	TGCAGCGCTGTGGAGGGCAGCAGCCTCTCTGGAAACACCATATATTTT	CSAVEGSSLSGNTIYF
TRBV27	TRBJ2-4	NA	TRBD1	TGTGCCAGCAGAAGACAGGGGGGTTACATTCAGTACTTC	CASRRQGGYIQYF
TRBV5-1	TRBJ2-3	NA	TRBD2	TGCGCCAGCAGCCCCCCCCCTAGCGGGAGGAGTGCGGCAGATACGCAGTATTTT	CASSPPPSGRSAADTQYF
TRBV24-1	TRBJ1-5	NA	TRBD1	TGTGCCACCAGTGATCCGGGACAGAATCAGCCCCAGCATTTT	CATSDPGQNQPQHF
TRBV2	TRBJ1-2	NA	NA	TGTGCCAGCAGTGCGAGGGCAGCCGTTCTGGCTGGCTACACCTTC	CASSARAAVLAGYTF
TRBV7-9	TRBJ1-4	NA	NA	TGTGCCAGCAGCCTGGAGGTTGAAAAACTGTTTTTT	CASSLEVEKLFF
TRBV11-3	TRBJ2-5	NA	TRBD2	TGTGCCAGCAGCCAGACTCCCGGGGGGGAGACCCAGTACTTC	CASSQTPGGETQYF
TRBV5-4	TRBJ2-1	NA	TRBD2	TGTGCCAGCAGCTCCGGGACTAGCGGGGGTTACAATGAGCAGTTCTTC	CASSSGTSGGYNEQFF
TRBV6-2/TRBV6-3	TRBJ2-5	NA	NA	TGTGCCAGCAGCACCCGACTTGGGGGCGGCGAGACCCAGTACTTC	CASSTRLGGGETQYF
TRBV30	TRBJ1-1	few	NA	TGTGCCTGGAGGAGACTGATGAACACTGAAGCTTTCTTT	CAWRRLMNTEAFF
TRBV12-5	TRBJ1-5	once	TRBD1	TGTGCTAGTGGTCCGACAGGGAGGCATCAGCCCCAGCATTTT	CASGPTGRHQPQHF
TRBV5-1	TRBJ2-3	NA	NA	TGCGCCAGCAGCTCCGGACTGGAAGATACGCAGTATTTT	CASSSGLEDTQYF
TRBV29-1	TRBJ2-5	NA	NA	TGCAGCGTTGTGAGAAGTTGGGAGACCCAGTACTTC	CSVVRSWETQYF
TRBV28	TRBJ1-5	NA	NA	TGTGCCAGCAGTTTATCCGGGATCTATAGCAATCAGCCCCAGCATTTT	CASSLSGIYSNQPQHF
TRBV9	TRBJ2-2	NA	NA	TGTGCCAGCAGCAAACGGAGGGACAGTAACACCGGGGAGCTGTTTTTT	CASSKRRDSNTGELFF
TRBV28	TRBJ1-4	NA	NA	TGTGCCAGCAGCTTGACCGGGCCGAGGGTAAAACTGTTTTTT	CASSLTGPRVKLFF
TRBV2	TRBJ2-5	NA	TRBD1	TGTGCCAGCAGTGTGGTTCGGACAGGGGAGGCCCAGTACTTC	CASSVVRTGEAQYF
TRBV10-2	TRBJ1-4	NA	NA	TGCGCCAGCAGTGAGTCTCCGGGGATTAATGAAAAACTGTTTTTT	CASSESPGINEKLFF
TRBV7-2	TRBJ1-2	NA	TRBD1	TGTGCCAGCAGCTCCGTTCCGGGACAGGCGAACTATGGCTACACCTTC	CASSSVPGQANYGYTF
TRBV4-1	TRBJ2-3	NA	TRBD2	TGCGCCAGCAGCCTCCGCCGGGGGACTAGCGGCTCTGATACGCAGTATTTT	CASSLRRGTSGSDTQYF
TRBV29-1	TRBJ1-2	NA	TRBD1	TGCAGCGTTGAAGATCCACTATGGACAGGGGATTTCTATGGCTACACCTTC	CSVEDPLWTGDFYGYTF
TRBV4-1	TRBJ2-5	NA	NA	TGCGCCAGCAGCCAAAGTCTCATTTCGGCCCAGTACTTC	CASSQSLISAQYF
TRBV7-6	TRBJ2-3	many	NA	TGTGCCAGCAGCCACCTCGAGAGGCGCACAGATACGCAGTATTTT	CASSHLERRTDTQYF
TRBV7-9	TRBJ2-3	NA	NA	TGTGCCAGCAGCTTTGGCAGCGCAGATACGCAGTATTTT	CASSFGSADTQYF
TRBV4-2	TRBJ2-5	NA	TRBD1	TGTGCCAGCAGCCAGGGACAGGGGAACCCTCAAGAGACCCAGTACTTC	CASSQGQGNPQETQYF
TRBV6-5	TRBJ2-7	NA	TRBD1	TGTGCCAGCCTGGGACAGGCCTCCATTGAACACGAGCAGTACTTC	CASLGQASIEHEQYF
TRBV28	TRBJ2-7	NA	NA	TGTGCCAGCAGTTTCGTAGGGGGATCCTCCTACGAGCAGTACTTC	CASSFVGGSSYEQYF
TRBV5-4	TRBJ2-7	NA	TRBD1	TGTGCCAGCAGCTTGGCCAGTAGGGGACAGGGGGCTCGGGAGCAGTACTTC	CASSLASRGQGAREQYF
TRBV5-8	TRBJ2-1	once	TRBD2	TGTGCCAGCAGCTTGGAGACTAGCGGGGCAAGCTCCTACAATGAGCAGTTCTTC	CASSLETSGASSYNEQFF